These T cell receptor beta chains were read from a single sample in a study of Ad26.COV2.S vaccination and SARS-CoV-2 variants. Data came from immunoSEQ multiplex PCR; TCRdb stores just in-frame clones and leaves some out. The sample has about 420,000 clones, roughly 90% seen once; the top ten hold about 3.6%. This sample comprised peripheral blood, obtained in a trial of Ad26.COV2.S vaccine versus placebo. Receptors originate from a person aged 18-60 years who received the Ad26.COV2.S COVID-19 vaccine or a placebo. The CDR3 runs from the conserved cysteine through the conserved F or W. Each record gives: J gene, V gene, D gene, CDR3 length, clone size, CDR3 DNA, CDR3 protein. A D gene is named only where the DNA matches it firmly. Size is stated for part of the rows, as once, few or many counts, or as a class when the clone is expanded.

J: TRBJ2-2; V: TRBV7-3; D: -; length: 15; size: -; DNA: TGTGCCAGCAGCTTTGGAGACAGGAACACCGGGGAGCTGTTTTTT; CDR3: CASSFGDRNTGELFF
J: TRBJ1-4; V: TRBV6-5; D: -; length: 14; size: -; DNA: TGTGCCAGCAGTCCCAGGGGTTCTAATGAAAAACTGTTTTTT; CDR3: CASSPRGSNEKLFF
J: TRBJ1-6; V: TRBV5-1; D: TRBD1; length: 16; size: -; DNA: TGCGCCAGCAGCTCCACCGGGACAGGGTTTAATTCACCCCTCCACTTT; CDR3: CASSSTGTGFNSPLHF
J: TRBJ1-4; V: TRBV4-1; D: -; length: 15; size: -; DNA: TGCGCCAGCAGCCAAGACGGGACCGTTAATGAAAAACTGTTTTTT; CDR3: CASSQDGTVNEKLFF
J: TRBJ2-1; V: TRBV5-1; D: TRBD2; length: 21; size: once; DNA: TGCGCCAGCAGCTCCAGCTACTGGGGCTCGCGGACTAGCGGGGGTTTGAATGAGCAGTTCTTC; CDR3: CASSSSYWGSRTSGGLNEQFF
J: TRBJ1-2; V: TRBV19; D: -; length: 14; size: -; DNA: TGTGCCAGTAGTGGAAGAGGGTTCAACTATGGCTACACCTTC; CDR3: CASSGRGFNYGYTF
J: TRBJ2-1; V: TRBV5-4; D: -; length: 12; size: -; DNA: TGTGCCAGCAGCTATGATCGGAGTGAGCAGTTCTTC; CDR3: CASSYDRSEQFF
J: TRBJ2-3; V: TRBV28; D: TRBD1; length: 16; size: -; DNA: TGTGCCAGCAGTTTGTCCCCGGACAGGGGAGGGGATACGCAGTATTTT; CDR3: CASSLSPDRGGDTQYF
J: TRBJ2-7; V: TRBV4-2; D: -; length: 13; size: few; DNA: TGTGCCAGCAGCCAAGAGAACACCTACGAGCAGTACTTC; CDR3: CASSQENTYEQYF
J: TRBJ2-5; V: TRBV7-8; D: TRBD1; length: 16; size: -; DNA: TGTGCCAGCAGACGGGGACAGGGGGCTTTCCAAGAGACCCAGTACTTC; CDR3: CASRRGQGAFQETQYF
J: TRBJ1-1; V: TRBV5-4; D: -; length: 14; size: -; DNA: TGTGCCAGCAGCTTGGACCAGGGTTCGACTGAAGCTTTCTTT; CDR3: CASSLDQGSTEAFF
J: TRBJ2-2; V: TRBV7-9; D: -; length: 15; size: -; DNA: TGTGCCAGCAGCTTATTGGCGGGGAGGTCCGGGGAGCTGTTTTTT; CDR3: CASSLLAGRSGELFF